A selection of T cell receptor beta chains follows, all from one sample in a study of T cells in Graves' hyperthyroidism and ophthalmopathy. TCRdb re-analysed the multiplex PCR reads in MiXCR, keeping a single row per CDR3 protein. The sample has 350,000 to 400,000 distinct CDR3 sequences; 15% to 20% are singletons. Sequencing was carried out using blood. All receptors derive from a woman younger than 35 with Graves' hyperthyroidism. Both conserved end residues are part of each CDR3.

J gene	V gene	CDR3 protein
TRBJ1-5	TRBV6-1	CASIGGAHQPQHF
TRBJ2-2	TRBV27	CASSFKGFDTGELFF
TRBJ2-7	TRBV20-1	CSAPYRGAVYEQYF
TRBJ1-5	TRBV4-2	CASSPKTPRDRRDSNQPQHF
TRBJ1-2	TRBV5-1	CASSLADNSNYGHTF
TRBJ1-1	TRBV20-1	CSAEKPGGMNTEAFF
TRBJ1-2	TRBV6-5	CASSYSGQAYGYTF
TRBJ2-2	TRBV27	CASSLSRGTGELFF
TRBJ2-3	TRBV6-2/TRBV6-3	CASSPQLFGSGGSDTQYF
TRBJ2-6	TRBV6-2/TRBV6-3	CASSYSTISGANVLTF
TRBJ1-6	TRBV2	CASSALYSPLHF
TRBJ1-1	TRBV6-1	CASSEIEAFF
TRBJ2-7	TRBV27	CASSLAPGTREQYF
TRBJ1-5	TRBV18	CASSPPEGPQHF
TRBJ2-5	TRBV6-4	CASSEGISGAHETQYF
TRBJ1-3	TRBV11-2	CASSLERGRPGNTIYF
TRBJ1-1	TRBV10-3	CAISDTGARNTEAFF
TRBJ1-2	TRBV4-1	CASSRRDRVERGYTF
TRBJ1-1	TRBV12-5	CASGPDPAIGTEAFF
TRBJ1-5	TRBV9	CASSVAQGRPQHF
TRBJ1-1	TRBV16	CASSQSIDTEAFF
TRBJ1-6	TRBV6-5	CASSLPRATSPLHF
TRBJ2-5	TRBV3-1	CASSQDWDREQGETQYF
TRBJ1-3	TRBV12-3/TRBV12-4	CASTHPFGNTIYF
TRBJ1-2	TRBV15	CATSRDRLAGANYGYTF
TRBJ2-5	TRBV5-1	CASSAGLAGGRLQETQYF
TRBJ1-5	TRBV7-9	CASSLGFAGPQHF
TRBJ1-5	TRBV6-1	CANSPGGVRSQHF
TRBJ1-2	TRBV12-3/TRBV12-4	CASSKNRGNYGYTF
TRBJ1-5	TRBV25-1	CASSGSPGAGVDSNQPQHF
TRBJ2-7	TRBV11-2	CASSFEAESSYEQYF
TRBJ2-2	TRBV9	CASSVPLAGELFF
TRBJ1-1	TRBV20-1	CSARPAGAEAFF
TRBJ2-5	TRBV20-1	CSARVGTSGGAPQETQYF
TRBJ2-7	TRBV6-1	CASSHQRVWNEQYF
TRBJ1-5	TRBV12-3/TRBV12-4	CASSLGFGGPNQPQHF
TRBJ1-1	TRBV14	CASSPYAGNEAFF
TRBJ1-5	TRBV29-1	CSVAQGVNNQPQHF
TRBJ2-5	TRBV29-1	CSVDLGGQTQYF
TRBJ1-1	TRBV20-1	CSARDRRTSKNTEAFF
TRBJ1-5	TRBV10-2	CASKEGTKQPQHF
TRBJ2-5	TRBV6-5	CASSSLSGAGETQYF
TRBJ1-1	TRBV13	CASSNRVSTEAFF
TRBJ2-5	TRBV6-1	CASSDSSGGAEETQYF
TRBJ1-1	TRBV12-3/TRBV12-4	CASSLRQGDRAFF
TRBJ2-7	TRBV10-3	CAIRRDRGLEQYF
TRBJ2-7	TRBV6-5	CASSYSSERGGLEQHF
TRBJ2-7	TRBV30	CAWRGKDRVNEQYF